This TCR beta chain was profiled in a study of cytomegalovirus exposure and HLA in healthy donors. The CDR3 extends over 14 amino acids. The V gene's germline CDR1 is MRHNA and CDR2 SNTAGT. The J segment lost 3 bases and the V segment lost 4 bases, leaving 4 bases of the junction unmatched. General study points: According to an earlier analysis, most TCR beta V segments yielded productive rearrangements about 87% or about 30% of the time.

This clone has just one count. Its matching antigen is unknown. PCR amplification relied on 60 Vbeta primers (plus 13 Jbeta primers). Data came from immunoSEQ multiplex PCR; TCRdb stores just in-frame clones and leaves some out. The table records some 190,000 clones, 75% to 90% of them present only once. V usage is TRBV6-4 and J usage is TRBJ2-7, with 9 nucleotides matching TRBD2. The sequenced sample was PBMCs. The receptor was derived from a woman aged 25 to 45 in good health and CMV-seronegative. CDR3 sequence reads: CASSVSGGFYEQYF. DNA of the CDR3: TGTGCCAGCAGTGTAAGCGGGGGGTTCTACGAGCAGTACTTC.